Listed below are T cell receptor beta chains from one sample, sequenced in a study of CD8+ T cells in alopecia areata. Data came from immunoSEQ multiplex PCR; TCRdb stores just in-frame clones and leaves some out. Of about 99,000 clones listed, around three fifths are singletons. Sequences were obtained from CD4+ T cells sorted from blood. The receptor source for this set is a human donor in good health. CDR3s include the opening cysteine and the closing phenylalanine or tryptophan. Fields, in order: clone size, D gene, J gene, V gene, CDR3 DNA, CDR3 protein. The D gene is left open where the match is weak. Rows may omit the clone size; those that give it use once, few, many or a size class.

clone_size: NA
d_call: TRBD1
j_call: TRBJ1-4
v_call: TRBV30
cdr3_nt: TGTGCCTGGAGTGACAGGGGCATTAATGAAAAACTGTTTTTT
cdr3_aa: CAWSDRGINEKLFF

clone_size: NA
d_call: NA
j_call: TRBJ2-6
v_call: TRBV30
cdr3_nt: TGTGCCTCTTGGGTTGGTGGGGCCAACGTCCTGACTTTC
cdr3_aa: CASWVGGANVLTF

clone_size: few
d_call: NA
j_call: TRBJ2-5
v_call: TRBV6-1
cdr3_nt: TGTGCCAGCAGTGAAGTTTTGGAAACCCAGTACTTC
cdr3_aa: CASSEVLETQYF

clone_size: NA
d_call: NA
j_call: TRBJ2-1
v_call: TRBV20-1
cdr3_nt: TGCAGTGCTAGTAGTCCCCGGGAGCAGTTCTTC
cdr3_aa: CSASSPREQFF

clone_size: NA
d_call: NA
j_call: TRBJ1-1
v_call: TRBV4-2
cdr3_nt: TGTGCCAGCAGCCAGGGGGCGGGATTGGTGAACACTGAAGCTTTCTTT
cdr3_aa: CASSQGAGLVNTEAFF

clone_size: NA
d_call: TRBD1
j_call: TRBJ2-7
v_call: TRBV28
cdr3_nt: TGTGCCAGCACCTACGGGACAGGGGCCTACGAGCAGTACTTC
cdr3_aa: CASTYGTGAYEQYF

clone_size: NA
d_call: TRBD1
j_call: TRBJ1-4
v_call: TRBV7-6
cdr3_nt: TGTGCCAGCAGCTTAGAGGGGGCAGGCGAAAAACTGTTTTTT
cdr3_aa: CASSLEGAGEKLFF

clone_size: NA
d_call: TRBD1
j_call: TRBJ2-3
v_call: TRBV7-9
cdr3_nt: TGTGCCAGCAGCTTGGGGACAGTCCAAGGAGATACGCAGTATTTT
cdr3_aa: CASSLGTVQGDTQYF

clone_size: NA
d_call: NA
j_call: TRBJ2-4
v_call: TRBV29-1
cdr3_nt: TGCAGCGTGGCAGGGGTCTCCAAAAACATTCAGTACTTC
cdr3_aa: CSVAGVSKNIQYF

clone_size: NA
d_call: TRBD2
j_call: TRBJ2-1
v_call: TRBV5-1
cdr3_nt: TGCGCCAGCAGCACGACATTACTAGCGGCCGCCTACAATGAGCAGTTCTTC
cdr3_aa: CASSTTLLAAAYNEQFF

clone_size: NA
d_call: NA
j_call: TRBJ2-1
v_call: TRBV5-1
cdr3_nt: TGCGCCAGCAGCTTAGGGGACGGCGTCAATGAGCAGTTCTTC
cdr3_aa: CASSLGDGVNEQFF

clone_size: few
d_call: NA
j_call: TRBJ1-1
v_call: TRBV29-1
cdr3_nt: TGCAGCGCCGGGACAATCGCCGGTGGAGCTGAAGCTTTCTTT
cdr3_aa: CSAGTIAGGAEAFF

clone_size: NA
d_call: TRBD2
j_call: TRBJ2-3
v_call: TRBV9
cdr3_nt: TGTGCCAGCAGCGGCCAGCGGGGGGGTAGCACAGATACGCAGTATTTT
cdr3_aa: CASSGQRGGSTDTQYF

clone_size: NA
d_call: NA
j_call: TRBJ2-4
v_call: TRBV5-1
cdr3_nt: TGCGCCAGCAGCTCACCGGGGGCGGCCAAAAACATTCAGTACTTC
cdr3_aa: CASSSPGAAKNIQYF

clone_size: NA
d_call: TRBD2
j_call: TRBJ2-7
v_call: TRBV4-1
cdr3_nt: TGCGCCAGCAGCCAAGACCTAGCGGGGGCCCTGTACGAGCAGTACTTC
cdr3_aa: CASSQDLAGALYEQYF

clone_size: NA
d_call: NA
j_call: TRBJ2-4
v_call: TRBV29-1
cdr3_nt: TGCAGCGTTGAAGTCCAAGTGGGCATTCAGTACTTC
cdr3_aa: CSVEVQVGIQYF

clone_size: few
d_call: NA
j_call: TRBJ1-6
v_call: TRBV2
cdr3_nt: TGTGCCAGCAGCGGACACCTACCTCTGGATAATTCACCCCTCCACTTT
cdr3_aa: CASSGHLPLDNSPLHF

clone_size: NA
d_call: TRBD1
j_call: TRBJ1-5
v_call: TRBV25-1
cdr3_nt: TGTGCCAGCAGTGAGTCGACAGGGGACCAGCCCCAGCATTTT
cdr3_aa: CASSESTGDQPQHF

clone_size: NA
d_call: NA
j_call: TRBJ2-7
v_call: TRBV7-3
cdr3_nt: TGTGCCAGCAGCTTAGTCTTCTCGGCTCACGAGCAGTACTTC
cdr3_aa: CASSLVFSAHEQYF

clone_size: NA
d_call: NA
j_call: TRBJ2-3
v_call: TRBV6-5
cdr3_nt: TGTGCCAGCAGTTACGGGGGCGGAGACACAGATACGCAGTATTTT
cdr3_aa: CASSYGGGDTDTQYF

clone_size: NA
d_call: NA
j_call: TRBJ1-2
v_call: TRBV5-1
cdr3_nt: TGCGCCAGCAGCTCTCGGCAGGGTAGTATCTATGGCTACACCTTC
cdr3_aa: CASSSRQGSIYGYTF

clone_size: few
d_call: NA
j_call: TRBJ1-6
v_call: TRBV23-1
cdr3_nt: TGCGCCAGCACCCGGAGAGGGTGTTCACCCCTCCACTTT
cdr3_aa: CASTRRGCSPLHF

clone_size: NA
d_call: TRBD2
j_call: TRBJ2-3
v_call: TRBV11-3
cdr3_nt: TGTGCCAGCAGCTTAGATACGGGGGGAAGCACAGATACGCAGTATTTT
cdr3_aa: CASSLDTGGSTDTQYF

clone_size: NA
d_call: NA
j_call: TRBJ1-1
v_call: TRBV15
cdr3_nt: TGTGCCACCAGCAGAGATGGGAGGGCGGGAACTGAAGCTTTCTTT
cdr3_aa: CATSRDGRAGTEAFF

clone_size: NA
d_call: NA
j_call: TRBJ2-3
v_call: TRBV15
cdr3_nt: TGTGCCACCCGGGGTGGACCTCCAGGCCCAGATACGCAGTATTTT
cdr3_aa: CATRGGPPGPDTQYF

clone_size: NA
d_call: TRBD2
j_call: TRBJ2-3
v_call: TRBV5-6
cdr3_nt: TGTGCCAGCAGCTTGGCAAGGCTAGCGGGGGCCTGCACAGATACGCAGTATTTT
cdr3_aa: CASSLARLAGACTDTQYF

clone_size: NA
d_call: NA
j_call: TRBJ1-6
v_call: TRBV19
cdr3_nt: TGTGCCAGTAGTTGGGGGGGGACGGATTCACCCCTCCACTTT
cdr3_aa: CASSWGGTDSPLHF

clone_size: NA
d_call: NA
j_call: TRBJ2-7
v_call: TRBV27
cdr3_nt: TGTGCCAGCAGTACCACGGGACGGGTTGAGGCCGAGCAGTACTTC
cdr3_aa: CASSTTGRVEAEQYF

clone_size: NA
d_call: TRBD1
j_call: TRBJ1-6
v_call: TRBV2
cdr3_nt: TGTGCCAGCAGTGGAGAGGGGGCGCGCAATAATTCACCCCTCCACTTT
cdr3_aa: CASSGEGARNNSPLHF

clone_size: few
d_call: TRBD1
j_call: TRBJ2-2
v_call: TRBV2
cdr3_nt: TGTGCCAGCAAAACAGGGGGCTTCACCGGGGAGCTGTTTTTT
cdr3_aa: CASKTGGFTGELFF

clone_size: few
d_call: NA
j_call: TRBJ2-3
v_call: TRBV11-2
cdr3_nt: TGTGCCAGCGGATTTCACGGGGAAGATACGCAGTATTTT
cdr3_aa: CASGFHGEDTQYF